One and the same sample provided the 25 T cell receptor beta chains below, sequenced in a study of T cell changes during pregnancy in multiple sclerosis. The table came from immunoSEQ multiplex PCR; TCRdb's copy has only in-frame clones and leaves some out. The data show about 89,000 clones, roughly 93% seen once. The specimen comprised peripheral blood, sampled in the third trimester of pregnancy. The receptors were gathered from a female donor with multiple sclerosis, enrolled in a pregnancy study.

The CDR3 coding sequence is TGTGCCAGCAGCCCGCCGACTAGTGTCGAGCAGTACTTC. The encoded protein is CASSPPTSVEQYF. V usage is TRBV9 and J usage is TRBJ2-7; D is perhaps TRBD2 (6 bases). The CDR3 covers 13 residues. The V end lost 4 bases, the J end lost 6 bases, and 14 bases lay between the germline ends. Germline lookup yields CDR1 SGDLS and CDR2 YYNGEE.

The rearrangement joins TRBV7-2 to TRBJ1-4; tentative D call: TRBD1 (5 bases). Trimming shortened V by 6 bases and J by 9 bases, and 20 bases separated the two germline ends. Germline values: CDR1 SGHTA, CDR2 FQGNSA. This CDR3 has 15 residues. Here the CDR3 reads CASSHWGEGIKKLFF. CDR3 DNA: TGTGCCAGCAGTCATTGGGGGGAGGGGATCAAAAAACTGTTTTTT.

The chain is built from TRBV16 and TRBJ2-1; 9 bases agree with TRBD2. The CDR3 extends over 13 amino acids. With 1 base clipped from V and 8 bases from J, the junction kept 0 bases outside the gene matches. Germline CDR1 KGHSY, CDR2 FQNENV. The CDR3 sequence: CASSQWTSDEQFF. CDR3 nucleotides: TGTGCCAGCAGCCAATGGACTAGCGATGAGCAGTTCTTC.

The V call is TRBV19, the J call TRBJ2-7; D possibly corresponds to TRBD1 (5 bases). V was trimmed by 5 bases and J by 2 bases, leaving 13 bases between them. This CDR3 contains 14 residues. Germline assignment: CDR1 LNHDA and CDR2 SQIVND (reference sequence). The CDR3 sequence: CASSSFWGPYEQYF. CDR3 nucleotides: TGTGCCAGTAGTTCCTTTTGGGGCCCCTACGAGCAGTACTTC.

The J gene is TRBJ2-1, the V gene TRBV5-1; 11 bases agree with TRBD2. The trim removed 6 bases at V and 4 bases at J, leaving 9 bases unmatched. In germline, CDR1 is SGHRS, CDR2 YFSETQ. The CDR3 has 16 amino acids. This CDR3 is CASTPIAGGRYNEQFF. DNA of the CDR3: TGCGCCAGCACTCCAATAGCGGGAGGGAGGTACAATGAGCAGTTCTTC.

This clone has just one count. The chain joins TRBV5-1 to TRBJ2-6; 11 positions match TRBD1. The junction had 2 bases not matched to a gene; V was cut back by 4 bases and J by 2 bases. The CDR3 spans 16 residues. Germline CDR1 SGHRS, CDR2 YFSETQ. The chain's CDR3 is CASSGDRGTGANVLTF. CDR3 DNA sequence: TGCGCCAGCAGCGGGGACAGGGGGACTGGGGCCAACGTCCTGACTTTC.

This sequence joins TRBV27 and TRBJ2-1, with 7 bases aligning to TRBD1. This CDR3 region has 16 residues. Trimming took 5 bases from V and 3 from J; bases not matched to a gene: 10. From germline, CDR1 is MNHEY and CDR2 SMNVEV (reference sequence). CDR3 residues: CASSTGADRLYNEQFF. CDR3 in DNA: TGTGCCAGCAGTACAGGGGCGGACAGACTCTACAATGAGCAGTTCTTC.

This chain links TRBV29-1 with TRBJ2-6, with D possibly being TRBD2 (5 bases). V was trimmed by 5 bases and J by 0 bases, leaving 8 bases between them. CDR3 length equals 14 residues. Germline values: CDR1 SQVTM, CDR2 ANQGSEA. CDR3 bases: TGCAGCGTTCTAGGGAGCTCTGGGGCCAACGTCCTGACTTTC. Its translation: CSVLGSSGANVLTF.

This chain joins TRBV4-1 and TRBJ1-1, with TRBD1 as a possible D gene (6 bases). CDR3 length: 14 residues. The germline V and J ends were trimmed by 8 bases and 0 bases, with 13 bases remaining between them. The germline V gene encodes CDR1 MGHRA and CDR2 YSYEKL. This CDR3 reads CASSWTEMNTEAFF. The CDR3, as DNA: TGCGCCAGCTCATGGACAGAGATGAACACTGAAGCTTTCTTT.

This chain links TRBV5-4 with TRBJ1-1; TRBD1 agrees at 9 bases. Germline CDR1 is SGHNT and CDR2 is YYREEE (reference sequence). This CDR3 spans 15 amino acids. J was trimmed by 5 bases and V by 4 bases; bases with no gene match: 9. The CDR3 is CASSPGLGQGTEAFF. CDR3 nucleotides: TGTGCCAGCAGCCCGGGCTTGGGACAGGGAACTGAAGCTTTCTTT. Full variable domain (outside the CDR3, taken from reference TRBV5-4 and TRBJ1-1): ETGVTQSPTHLIKTRGQQVTLRCSSQSGHNTVSWYQQALGQGPQFIFQYYREEENGRGNFPPRFSGLQFPNYSSELNVNALELDDSALYLCASSPGLGQGTEAFFGQGTRLTVV.

In its sample, this clone was seen a few times. This chain uses TRBV7-2 with TRBJ1-3; TRBD1 matches 8 bases. V trimming: 5 bases; J trimming: 1 base; junction bases outside the gene matches: 7. Germline V gene sequence: CDR1 SGHTA, CDR2 FQGNSA. CDR3 length equals 16 residues. The CDR3 DNA follows: TGTGCCAGCAGCATGACAGGGGTCCAATCTGGAAACACCATATATTTT. Protein: CASSMTGVQSGNTIYF.

The V gene is TRBV5-1, the J gene TRBJ2-6, with D hard to call. The CDR3 runs 15 residues. The V and J ends lost 4 bases and 1 base respectively, with 9 bases between them. In germline, CDR1 is SGHRS, CDR2 YFSETQ. The CDR3 sequence: CASSTQASGANVLTF. Here the CDR3 DNA reads TGCGCCAGCAGCACCCAGGCGTCTGGGGCCAACGTCCTGACTTTC.

V and J are TRBV12-5 and TRBJ2-1, with a possible D match to TRBD2 (6 bases). The CDR3 length is 15 residues. Germline CDR1 and CDR2: LGHNT and FRNRAP. Between the trimmed V and J ends, which lost 1 base and 7 bases, there was a span of 14 bases. The CDR3 loop is CASGLGVTGVNEQFF. CDR3 coding DNA: TGTGCTAGTGGTTTGGGGGTTACGGGGGTAAATGAGCAGTTCTTC.

The rearrangement uses TRBV2 and TRBJ2-3; D is possibly TRBD1 (5 bases). Germline V gene data show CDR1 as SNHLY and CDR2 as FYNNEI. This CDR3 is 17 amino acids long. The V and J ends lost 6 bases and 0 bases respectively, with 19 bases between them. The CDR3 DNA reads as TGTGCCAGCAGACCCGCCTTAGGGGCAGTTAGCACAGATACGCAGTATTTT. Protein product: CASRPALGAVSTDTQYF.

V gene TRBV29-1 combines with J gene TRBJ2-1; D uncertain. V gave up 4 bases and J gave up 7 bases, with 5 bases separating them. Germline V gives CDR1 SQVTM, CDR2 ANQGSEA. This CDR3 has 10 amino acids. The CDR3 DNA sequence: TGCAGCGTTGGGAGTAATGAGCAGTTCTTC. This translates into CSVGSNEQFF.

The chain joins TRBV5-5 to TRBJ1-2; 9 nucleotides line up with TRBD1. Trimming at V came to 0 bases and at J to 7 bases, leaving 4 bases not matched to a gene. CDR1 and CDR2 (germline): SGHKS, YYEKEE (reference sequence). This CDR3 has 14 amino acids. The CDR3 reads CASSLDRGRIGYTF. The CDR3 nucleotides read TGTGCCAGCAGCTTGGACAGGGGGCGCATTGGCTACACCTTC.

This rearrangement joins TRBV19 to TRBJ1-1; tentatively, D is TRBD1 (6 bases). Per germline, CDR1 LNHDA and CDR2 SQIVND (reference sequence). The V and J ends lost 4 bases and 3 bases respectively, with 15 bases between them. The CDR3 extends over 15 amino acids. CDR3 sequence: CASSSRQVGDTEAFF. The CDR3 bases are TGTGCCAGTAGTAGCAGACAGGTAGGGGACACTGAAGCTTTCTTT.

V usage is TRBV5-1 and J usage is TRBJ2-7, with TRBD2 matching over 11 bases. CDR1 and CDR2 from the germline V gene are SGHRS and YFSETQ. The CDR3 runs 16 residues. With 2 bases clipped from V and 6 bases from J, the junction kept 10 bases outside the gene matches. CDR3 nucleotides: TGCGCCAGCAGCTTCCTGTGGCTAGCGGGAGGAAGCGAGCAGTACTTC. Translated: CASSFLWLAGGSEQYF.

V usage is TRBV10-2 and J usage is TRBJ2-2, with D perhaps TRBD2 (6 bases). V was pared by 1 base and J by 2 bases, with 11 bases between. The CDR3 is 16 residues long. The germline CDR1 and CDR2 sequences are WSHSY and SAAADI. This CDR3 reads CASSELVAANTGELFF. CDR3 bases: TGCGCCAGCAGTGAGTTGGTAGCGGCAAACACCGGGGAGCTGTTTTTT.

The chain couples TRBV30 to TRBJ2-3, with TRBD2 as a possible D gene (5 bases). The CDR3 has 17 residues. Trimming took off 3 bases at V and 1 base at J, with 20 bases between the two ends. CDR1 GTSNPN and CDR2 SVGIG come from the germline V gene (reference sequence). The CDR3 region is CAWRPSYAPPRTDTQYF. For the CDR3, the DNA is TGTGCCTGGAGACCTAGCTACGCCCCCCCGCGCACAGATACGCAGTATTTT.

The chain couples TRBV28 to TRBJ2-1; 14 bases match TRBD2. The V gene's germline CDR1 is MDHEN and CDR2 SYDVKM. The CDR3 length is 18 residues. V trimming: 8 bases; J trimming: 0 bases; junction bases outside the gene matches: 9. The CDR3 is CASRKGLAGVLSYNEQFF. The CDR3 DNA is TGTGCCAGCCGAAAGGGACTAGCGGGAGTCCTCTCCTACAATGAGCAGTTCTTC. Drawing the rest from reference TRBV28 and TRBJ2-1, the complete variable domain is DVKVTQSSRYLVKRTGEKVFLECVQDMDHENMFWYRQDPGLGLRLIYFSYDVKMKEKGDIPEGYSVSREKKERFSLILESASTNQTSMYLCASRKGLAGVLSYNEQFFGPGTRLTVL.

This CDR3 is CASSYLDRYEQYF. The CDR3 DNA reads as TGTGCCAGCAGTTACCTTGACAGGTACGAGCAGTACTTC. This chain connects TRBV6-5 to TRBJ2-5, with D possibly matching TRBD1 (6 bases). The J call may be incorrect, as the DNA end agrees better with TRBJ2-7. Looked up from germline, CDR1 is MNHEY and CDR2 is SVGAGI. This CDR3 contains 13 residues.

This sequence joins TRBV5-4 and TRBJ2-3, with D tentatively TRBD1 (6 bases). V lost 4 bases and J lost 1, with 10 bases in between. CDR1 SGHNT and CDR2 YYREEE come from the germline V gene (reference sequence). The CDR3 length is 14 residues. CDR3 sequence: CASSTRQGTDTQYF. The CDR3 DNA reads TGTGCCAGCAGCACCAGACAGGGCACAGATACGCAGTATTTT. Using reference TRBV5-4 and TRBJ2-3 for the parts outside the CDR3, the full variable domain is ETGVTQSPTHLIKTRGQQVTLRCSSQSGHNTVSWYQQALGQGPQFIFQYYREEENGRGNFPPRFSGLQFPNYSSELNVNALELDDSALYLCASSTRQGTDTQYFGPGTRLTVL.

This sequence joins TRBV10-1 and TRBJ1-5; D is uncertain. Germline-derived CDR1 and CDR2 are WNHNN and SYGVQD (reference sequence). The V and J ends lost 0 bases and 8 bases respectively, with 8 bases between them. CDR3 size: 13 residues. In nucleotides, the CDR3 is TGCGCCAGCAGTGAGTCCACCGGTGAGCCCCAGCATTTT. Its translation: CASSESTGEPQHF.

V usage is TRBV7-9 and J usage is TRBJ2-1; perhaps TRBD2 as D (7 bases). Germline CDR1 is SEHNR and CDR2 is FQNEAQ (reference sequence). V lost 5 bases, J lost 5 bases, and 19 bases lay in between. There are 16 residues in the CDR3. CDR3 residues: CASSRVGAGVNNEQFF. CDR3 DNA sequence: TGTGCCAGCAGCCGCGTGGGGGCGGGAGTTAACAATGAGCAGTTCTTC.